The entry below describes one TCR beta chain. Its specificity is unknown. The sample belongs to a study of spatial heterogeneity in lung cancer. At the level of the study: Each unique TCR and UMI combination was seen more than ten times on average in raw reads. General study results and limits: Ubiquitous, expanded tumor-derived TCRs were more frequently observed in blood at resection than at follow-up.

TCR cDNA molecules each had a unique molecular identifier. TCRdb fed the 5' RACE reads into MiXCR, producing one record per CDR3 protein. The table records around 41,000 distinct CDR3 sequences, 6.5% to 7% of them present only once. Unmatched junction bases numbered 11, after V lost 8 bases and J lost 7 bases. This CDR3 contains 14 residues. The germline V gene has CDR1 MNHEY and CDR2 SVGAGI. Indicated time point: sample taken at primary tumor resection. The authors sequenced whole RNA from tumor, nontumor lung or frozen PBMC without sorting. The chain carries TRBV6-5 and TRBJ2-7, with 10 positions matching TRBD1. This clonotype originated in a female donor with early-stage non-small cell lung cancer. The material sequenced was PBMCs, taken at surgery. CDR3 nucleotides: TGTGCCAGCCATACCCGGGACAGGGGAGGGGAGCAGTACTTC. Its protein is CASHTRDRGGEQYF.